This T cell receptor (beta chain) was documented in a study of blood T cell repertoires in COVID-19. The CDR3 spans 17 residues. V was pared by 6 bases and J by 0 bases, with 8 bases of the junction left unmatched. The germline gives CDR1 LGHDT, CDR2 YNNKEL (reference sequence). This clone occurred once. In the study's own analysis: Reference gene primer amplification in the assay estimated nucleated cell counts. The table came from immunoSEQ multiplex PCR; TCRdb's copy has only in-frame clones and leaves some out. V, J and clone size reflect that table, while D and trimming were determined from the DNA. The top ten clones hold approximately 1.4% of a sample with some 170,000 clones, approximately 90% of them seen once.

The source is a woman aged 50 to 60 with acute or convalescent COVID-19. The rearrangement joins TRBV3-1 (or the pseudogene TRBV3-2) to TRBJ2-3; the match to TRBD2 covers 11 bases. Material: peripheral blood. The CDR3 is CASRLAGGPISTDTQYF. The CDR3 DNA reads as TGTGCCAGCAGATTAGCGGGGGGGCCGATAAGCACAGATACGCAGTATTTT.